A selection of T cell receptor beta chains follows, all from one sample in a study of sequential checkpoint blockade in melanoma. Data came from immunoSEQ multiplex PCR; TCRdb stores just in-frame clones and leaves some out. The sample gives approximately 4,500 clones, less than 25% of which show up once; roughly 4% is in the top ten. Sample: tumor tissue (inferred from file names), taken from a patient given nivolumab and ipilimumab in sequence. The receptors originated from a human donor with melanoma. Both conserved end residues are part of each CDR3. Each record gives: V gene, D gene, clone size, J gene, CDR3 DNA, CDR3 protein. A D gene is named only where the DNA matches it firmly. The size of a clone is reported for some rows only, either as once, few or many, or as a class for expanded clones.

TRBV19	NA	few	TRBJ2-1	TGTGCCAGTAGTATAGGGCCACGCCGGGAGCAGTTCTTC	CASSIGPRREQFF
TRBV11-3	NA	medium-sized	TRBJ1-1	TGTGCCAGCAGCTCAGGGCGGCAGAACGTGGGAGCTTTCTTT	CASSSGRQNVGAFF
TRBV28	TRBD1	NA	TRBJ2-7	TGTGCCAGCAGTGGAAGGGACAGGCCGGCCTACGAGCAGTACTTC	CASSGRDRPAYEQYF
TRBV30	NA	few	TRBJ2-7	TGTGCCTGGAGTGGCTTAAACGGACACCTGACCCCCTACGAGCAGTACTTC	CAWSGLNGHLTPYEQYF
TRBV28	NA	NA	TRBJ2-7	TGTGCCGCCGCCGGGGACGGATATTCCTACGAGCAGTACTTC	CAAAGDGYSYEQYF
TRBV30	TRBD1	few	TRBJ2-7	TGTGCCTGGAGAACCCTCTACAGGGGCTACGAGCAGTACTTC	CAWRTLYRGYEQYF
TRBV30	TRBD1	NA	TRBJ1-4	TGTGCCTGGGGGGACAGGGGAAAACTGTTTTTT	CAWGDRGKLFF
TRBV15	NA	few	TRBJ1-4	TGTGCCACCAGCGAGGGTACCACGATTCTTGAAAAACTGTTTTTT	CATSEGTTILEKLFF
TRBV11-3	NA	medium-sized	TRBJ2-5	TGTGCCAGCAGCGGAGGGGACAAGGGAGAGACCCAGTACTTC	CASSGGDKGETQYF
TRBV18	NA	NA	TRBJ2-5	TGTGCCAGCTCAGCCGGACAGCAAGAGACCCAGTACTTC	CASSAGQQETQYF
TRBV25-1	NA	once	TRBJ1-6	TGTGCCAGCAAAAATACTGCCTTGAATTCACCCCTCCACTTT	CASKNTALNSPLHF
TRBV11-3	NA	NA	TRBJ1-6	TGTGCCAGCAGCGTCCTGCCGGGCGGCCCGGCACCCCTCCACTTT	CASSVLPGGPAPLHF
TRBV11-3	NA	medium-sized	TRBJ1-1	TGTGCCAGCAGCTTGGACGGGATGAACACTGAAGCTTTCTTT	CASSLDGMNTEAFF
TRBV6-8	NA	few	TRBJ2-3	TGTGCCAGCAGTTATGGCACAGATACGCAGTATTTT	CASSYGTDTQYF
TRBV29-1	TRBD1	NA	TRBJ1-1	TGCAGCGTCCGACAGGGGACTGGAACTGAAGCTTTCTTT	CSVRQGTGTEAFF
TRBV11-3	NA	few	TRBJ2-3	TGTGCCAGCAGCTTGATCCGGGGCAGGACAGATACGCAGTATTTT	CASSLIRGRTDTQYF
TRBV11-3	TRBD2	many	TRBJ2-2	TGTGCCAGCAGCAAGCTAGCGGGGGGCACCGGGGAGCTGTTTTTT	CASSKLAGGTGELFF
TRBV28	TRBD1	few	TRBJ1-2	TGTGCCAGCAGTATCCGGGACAGCGGACCCTATGGCTACACCTTC	CASSIRDSGPYGYTF
TRBV9	TRBD2	medium-sized	TRBJ2-5	TGTGCCAGCAGCGTAGGGACTAGTGCGGGCGCGACCCAGTACTTC	CASSVGTSAGATQYF
TRBV25-1	NA	few	TRBJ1-5	TGTGCCAGCAGTTATAGCAATCAGCCCCAGCATTTT	CASSYSNQPQHF
TRBV9	TRBD1	few	TRBJ1-3	TGTGCCAGCAGCGCAGGGGGACCGTACTCTGGAAACACCATATATTTT	CASSAGGPYSGNTIYF
TRBV11-3	TRBD1	many	TRBJ2-7	TGTGCCAGCAGCTTACATGGGCAGGGGGCAGACGAGCAGTACTTC	CASSLHGQGADEQYF
TRBV19	NA	NA	TRBJ1-6	TGTGCCAGTAGTACCAGCGACAGGAATGATTCACCCCTCCACTTT	CASSTSDRNDSPLHF
TRBV29-1	NA	NA	TRBJ1-5	TGCAGCGCTTCCGGCGGCGGGAATCAGCCCCAGCATTTT	CSASGGGNQPQHF
TRBV11-3	NA	many	TRBJ1-4	TGTGCCAGCAGCTTCAACGGTGGCAGATCTACAACTAATGAAAAACTGTTTTTT	CASSFNGGRSTTNEKLFF
TRBV6-7	NA	few	TRBJ1-5	TGTGCCAGCAGTGAAGCAGAGCCCCAGCATTTT	CASSEAEPQHF
TRBV6-8	TRBD2	few	TRBJ2-3	TGTGCCAGCAGTGACTCCGGGACTAGCGACACAGATACGCAGTATTTT	CASSDSGTSDTDTQYF
TRBV19	NA	NA	TRBJ2-7	TGTGCCAGTAGGCCCTCGGGGGTATACGAGCAGTACTTC	CASRPSGVYEQYF
TRBV15	TRBD1	few	TRBJ2-7	TGTGCCACCAGCAGTTGGGACAGACCCTACGAGCAGTACTTC	CATSSWDRPYEQYF
TRBV18	TRBD2	NA	TRBJ2-3	TGTGCCAGCTCACCCGGACTAGCGGGGTCCACAGATACGCAGTATTTT	CASSPGLAGSTDTQYF
TRBV18	NA	NA	TRBJ2-1	TGTGCCAGCTCACCTCGTTTCCCTCGGACGGGACACTTATACAATGAGCAGTTCTTC	CASSPRFPRTGHLYNEQFF
TRBV6-8	NA	few	TRBJ1-1	TGTGCCAGCAGTACCGGATACACTGAAGCTTTCTTT	CASSTGYTEAFF
TRBV7-2	TRBD1	few	TRBJ2-7	TGTGCCAGCAGTACAGGGGAATTAGGCGAGCAGTACTTC	CASSTGELGEQYF
TRBV19	NA	NA	TRBJ1-2	TGTGCCAGTAGTACGACCCGGGACACAGCTAACTATGGCTACACCTTC	CASSTTRDTANYGYTF
TRBV30	NA	few	TRBJ2-1	TGTGCCTGGAGTAGTAGCTCCTACAATGAGCAGTTCTTC	CAWSSSSYNEQFF